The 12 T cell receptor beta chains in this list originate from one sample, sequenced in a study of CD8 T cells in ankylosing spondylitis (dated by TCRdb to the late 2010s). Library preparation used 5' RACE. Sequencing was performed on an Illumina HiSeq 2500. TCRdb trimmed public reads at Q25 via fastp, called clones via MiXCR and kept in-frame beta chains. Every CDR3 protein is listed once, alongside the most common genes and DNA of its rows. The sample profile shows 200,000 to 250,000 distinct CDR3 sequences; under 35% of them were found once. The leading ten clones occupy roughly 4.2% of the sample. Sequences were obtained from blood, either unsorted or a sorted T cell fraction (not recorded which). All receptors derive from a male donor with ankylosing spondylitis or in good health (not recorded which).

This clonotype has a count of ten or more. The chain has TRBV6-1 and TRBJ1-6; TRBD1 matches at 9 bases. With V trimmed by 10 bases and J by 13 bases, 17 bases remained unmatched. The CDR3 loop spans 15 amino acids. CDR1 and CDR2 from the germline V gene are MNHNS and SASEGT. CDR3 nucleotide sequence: TGTGCCACCACGGGGGGACAGGGTGGTATTTATCCCCTCCACTTT. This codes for CATTGGQGGIYPLHF.

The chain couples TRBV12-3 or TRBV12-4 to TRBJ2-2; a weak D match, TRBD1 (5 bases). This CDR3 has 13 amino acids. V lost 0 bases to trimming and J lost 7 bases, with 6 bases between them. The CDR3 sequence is CASSLAQGGELFF. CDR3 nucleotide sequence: TGTGCCAGCAGTTTAGCGCAGGGCGGGGAGCTGTTTTTT.

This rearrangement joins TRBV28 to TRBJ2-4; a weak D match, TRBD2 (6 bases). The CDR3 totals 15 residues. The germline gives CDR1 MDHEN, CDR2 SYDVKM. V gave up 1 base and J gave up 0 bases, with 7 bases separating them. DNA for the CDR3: TGTGCCAGCAGTTTATCGGGGGTAGCCAAAAACATTCAGTACTTC. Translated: CASSLSGVAKNIQYF.

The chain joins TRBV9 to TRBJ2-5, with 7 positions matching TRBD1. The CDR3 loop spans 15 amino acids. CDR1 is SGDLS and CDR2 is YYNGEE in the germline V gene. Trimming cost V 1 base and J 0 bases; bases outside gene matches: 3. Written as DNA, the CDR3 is TGTGCCAGCAGCGTACACGGGACAGACCAAGAGACCCAGTACTTC. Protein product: CASSVHGTDQETQYF.

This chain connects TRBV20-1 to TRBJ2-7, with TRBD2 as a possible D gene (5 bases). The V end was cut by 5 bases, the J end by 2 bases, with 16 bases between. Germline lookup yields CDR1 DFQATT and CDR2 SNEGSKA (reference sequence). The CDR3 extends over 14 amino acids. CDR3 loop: CSAPPGLEAYEQYF. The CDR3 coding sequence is TGCAGTGCTCCTCCCGGACTTGAAGCCTACGAGCAGTACTTC.

The CDR3: CASSVVGSWNEQFF. The DNA of the CDR3 is TGTGCCAGCAGCGTAGTTGGGTCGTGGAATGAGCAGTTCTTC. V is TRBV9 and J is TRBJ2-1; D is unresolved. The V and J ends lost 0 bases and 7 bases respectively, with 11 bases between them. Germline V lookup: CDR1 SGDLS, CDR2 YYNGEE. This CDR3 contains 14 residues.

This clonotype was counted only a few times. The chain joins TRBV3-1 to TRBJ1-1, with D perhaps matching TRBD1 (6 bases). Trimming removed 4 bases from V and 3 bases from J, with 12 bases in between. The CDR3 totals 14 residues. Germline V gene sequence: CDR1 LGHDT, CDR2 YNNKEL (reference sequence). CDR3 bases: TGTGCCAGCAGCCCTAGGGGGAGGGACACTGAAGCTTTCTTT. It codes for CASSPRGRDTEAFF.

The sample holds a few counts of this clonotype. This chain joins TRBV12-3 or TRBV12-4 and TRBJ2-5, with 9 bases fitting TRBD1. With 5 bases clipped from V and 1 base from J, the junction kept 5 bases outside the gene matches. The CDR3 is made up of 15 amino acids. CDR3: CASSRPTGGQETQYF. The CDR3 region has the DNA TGTGCCAGCAGTCGCCCGACAGGGGGCCAAGAGACCCAGTACTTC.

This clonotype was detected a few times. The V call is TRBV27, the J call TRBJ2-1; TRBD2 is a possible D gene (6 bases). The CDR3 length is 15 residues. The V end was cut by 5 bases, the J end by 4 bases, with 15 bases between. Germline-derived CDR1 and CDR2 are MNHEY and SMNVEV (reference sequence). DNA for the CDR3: TGTGCCAGCAGTCGAGGCTGGGAGGTATACAATGAGCAGTTCTTC. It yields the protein CASSRGWEVYNEQFF.

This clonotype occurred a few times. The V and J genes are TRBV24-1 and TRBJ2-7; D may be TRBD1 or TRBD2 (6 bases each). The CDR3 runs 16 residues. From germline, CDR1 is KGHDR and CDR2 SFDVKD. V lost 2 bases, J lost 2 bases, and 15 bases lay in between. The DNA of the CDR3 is TGTGCCACCAGTGATTCCATCGGGGGCAGAGCCTACGAGCAGTACTTC. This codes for CATSDSIGGRAYEQYF.

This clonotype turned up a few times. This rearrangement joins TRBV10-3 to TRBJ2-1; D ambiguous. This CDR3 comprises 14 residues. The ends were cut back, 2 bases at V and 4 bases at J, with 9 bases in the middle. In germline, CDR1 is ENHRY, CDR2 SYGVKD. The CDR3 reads CAISEGFQYNEQFF. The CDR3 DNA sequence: TGTGCCATCAGTGAGGGATTCCAATACAATGAGCAGTTCTTC.

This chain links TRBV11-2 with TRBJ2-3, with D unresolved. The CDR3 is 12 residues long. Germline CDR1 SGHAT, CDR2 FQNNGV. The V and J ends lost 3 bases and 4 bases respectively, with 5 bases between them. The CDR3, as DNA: TGTGCCAGCAGCTTTGATGCAGATACGCAGTATTTT. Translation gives CASSFDADTQYF. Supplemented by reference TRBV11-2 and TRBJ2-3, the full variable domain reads EAGVAQSPRYKIIEKRQSVAFWCNPISGHATLYWYQQILGQGPKLLIQFQNNGVVDDSQLPKDRFSAERLKGVDSTLKIQPAKLEDSAVYLCASSFDADTQYFGPGTRLTVL.